One sample yielded the 20 T cell receptor beta chains listed below, sequenced in a study of T-cell memory formation after mild COVID-19. TCRdb called the 5' RACE reads again in MiXCR, with one record for every CDR3 protein. The table has roughly 160,000 distinct CDR3 sequences, 10% to 15% seen once. Sequencing was carried out using PBMCs or a T cell subset sorted from them (not recorded which). All receptors derive from a young man who had mild COVID-19 (a few samples of this study predate the infection). Cell type and time point are not known.

This clonotype showed up just a few times. The CDR3 protein is CASSQGWSANTGELFF. The CDR3 DNA sequence: TGCGCCAGCAGCCAAGGTTGGAGCGCGAACACCGGGGAGCTGTTTTTT. V usage is TRBV4-1 and J usage is TRBJ2-2; D gene unclear. Per germline, CDR1 MGHRA and CDR2 YSYEKL. The V end lost 1 base, the J end lost 0 bases, and 9 bases lay between the germline ends. CDR3 length: 16 residues.

The rearrangement joins TRBV3-1 to TRBJ1-1; D remains ambiguous. The CDR3 extends over 14 amino acids. Per germline, CDR1 LGHDT and CDR2 YNNKEL (reference sequence). V was clipped by 2 bases and J by 2 bases, with 9 bases between them. CDR3 nucleotides: TGTGCCAGCAGCCAACTGATAGCCAACACTGAAGCTTTCTTT. It translates to CASSQLIANTEAFF.

This clonotype turned up a few times. The CDR3 DNA is TGTGCCAGTAGTACTCGACAGGGGGATGAGCAGTTCTTC. It translates to CASSTRQGDEQFF. The J gene is TRBJ2-1, the V gene TRBV19; 9 positions agree with TRBD1. This CDR3 region has 13 residues. V lost 4 bases, J lost 8 bases, and 3 bases stayed unmatched. Germline V gene lookup returns CDR1 LNHDA and CDR2 SQIVND (reference sequence). The whole variable domain, remainder taken from reference TRBV19 and TRBJ2-1, is DGGITQSPKYLFRKEGQNVTLSCEQNLNHDAMYWYRQDPGQGLRLIYYSQIVNDFQKGDIAEGYSVSREKKESFPLTVTSAQKNPTAFYLCASSTRQGDEQFFGPGTRLTVL.

This clonotype has just a few counts. V gene TRBV5-1 combines with J gene TRBJ2-2; a weak D match, TRBD2 (5 bases). Trimming removed 4 bases at V and 6 bases at J, with 16 bases between. In germline, CDR1 is SGHRS, CDR2 YFSETQ. This CDR3 comprises 15 residues. The chain's CDR3 is CASSQLAGVAGELFF. CDR3 DNA sequence: TGCGCCAGCAGCCAACTTGCGGGTGTTGCCGGGGAGCTGTTTTTT.

The genes are TRBV5-1 and TRBJ2-1, with D possibly called TRBD1 or TRBD2 (6 bases each). Trimming stripped 7 bases from V and 9 bases from J, with 20 bases between. Germline loops: CDR1 SGHRS, CDR2 YFSETQ. The CDR3 runs 14 residues. This chain's CDR3 is CASELTPGAGEQFF. The CDR3 DNA is TGCGCCAGCGAGCTCACCCCGGGGGCCGGTGAGCAGTTCTTC.

This clonotype was counted between two and nine times. The rearrangement joins TRBV20-1 to TRBJ2-3, with a possible D match to TRBD1 (6 bases). The germline gives CDR1 DFQATT, CDR2 SNEGSKA (reference sequence). CDR3 size: 16 residues. Trimming removed 0 bases at V and 0 bases at J, with 13 bases between. The chain's CDR3 is CSARDMTGWSTDTQYF. The CDR3 DNA is TGCAGTGCTAGAGATATGACAGGCTGGAGCACAGATACGCAGTATTTT.

V and J are TRBV7-3 and TRBJ1-6; unclear D gene. The CDR3 contains 13 residues. The germline V gene has CDR1 SGHTA and CDR2 FQGTGA. The V end lost 2 bases, the J end lost 8 bases, and 7 bases lay between the germline ends. The CDR3 reads CASSLGIDSPLHF. CDR3 sequence (DNA): TGTGCCAGCAGCTTAGGGATAGATTCACCCCTCCACTTT.

The chain combines TRBV18 with TRBJ1-1; D is perhaps TRBD1 (6 bases). The CDR3 loop spans 15 amino acids. Germline CDR1 and CDR2: KGHSH and LQKENI. V was shortened by 5 bases and J by 1 base, with 14 bases between the two germline ends. CDR3 amino acids: CASSTQTGRNTEAFF. The CDR3 coding sequence is TGTGCCAGCTCAACCCAGACAGGCCGGAACACTGAAGCTTTCTTT.

This clonotype was seen only a few times. V is TRBV24-1 and J is TRBJ2-5; D might be TRBD1 (6 bases). Germline lookup yields CDR1 KGHDR and CDR2 SFDVKD. The germline V and J ends were trimmed by 1 base and 5 bases, with 16 bases remaining between them. The CDR3 extends over 16 amino acids. CDR3 region: CATSDFTQGDGETQYF. DNA for the CDR3: TGTGCCACCAGTGATTTTACACAGGGCGACGGGGAGACCCAGTACTTC.

This clonotype was recorded a few times. V gene TRBV7-3 combines with J gene TRBJ1-2; 12 bases map to TRBD1. CDR1 and CDR2 from the germline V gene are SGHTA and FQGTGA. Trimming cost V 5 bases and J 8 bases; bases outside gene matches: 6. This CDR3 is built from 14 residues. The CDR3 DNA is TGTGCCAGCAGCCCCGGGACAGGGGGCGCGGGCTACACCTTC. This sequence encodes CASSPGTGGAGYTF.

The chain combines TRBV5-4 with TRBJ1-2; 9 bases agree with TRBD1. V was pared by 6 bases and J by 6 bases, with 3 bases of the junction left unmatched. Germline V CDR1 and CDR2: SGHNT, YYREEE (reference sequence). The CDR3 runs to 12 residues. CDR3 amino acids: CASTDRGDGYTF. The CDR3 region has the DNA TGTGCCAGCACCGACAGGGGGGATGGCTACACCTTC.

The chain has TRBV19 and TRBJ1-2, with unresolved D. V lost 8 bases and J 5 bases, leaving 9 bases between the germline ends. Germline lookup yields CDR1 LNHDA and CDR2 SQIVND (reference sequence). The CDR3 is 11 residues long. The CDR3 here is CASSGSYGYTF. For the CDR3, the DNA is TGTGCCAGTTCCGGTTCATATGGCTACACCTTC. Based on the CDR3 plus reference TRBV19 and TRBJ1-2, the full variable domain is DGGITQSPKYLFRKEGQNVTLSCEQNLNHDAMYWYRQDPGQGLRLIYYSQIVNDFQKGDIAEGYSVSREKKESFPLTVTSAQKNPTAFYLCASSGSYGYTFGSGTRLTVV.

This clonotype has a handful of counts. The chain is built from TRBV20-1 and TRBJ1-4; D call uncertain. Trimming shortened V by 6 bases and J by 4 bases, and 18 bases separated the two germline ends. The CDR3 is 15 residues long. CDR1 is DFQATT and CDR2 is SNEGSKA in the germline V gene (reference sequence). CDR3 in DNA: TGCAGTGCCAGCGGACCCCTAGCGGGTAATGAAAAACTGTTTTTT. It encodes CSASGPLAGNEKLFF.

This clonotype was detected ten times or more. This chain joins TRBV7-2 and TRBJ1-2; D gene unclear. The CDR3 is 14 amino acids. With 4 bases removed from V and 7 bases from J, the gap between germline ends came to 16 bases. Germline V gene lookup returns CDR1 SGHTA and CDR2 FQGNSA. The CDR3 is CASSSGPAEGGYTF. CDR3 DNA sequence: TGTGCCAGCAGCTCAGGACCGGCAGAAGGTGGCTACACCTTC.

Turning to this clonotype: This may arise from a read error, as a much more abundant clone is one base away. The chain carries TRBV7-2 and TRBJ2-5; 11 bases agree with TRBD2. Looked up from germline, CDR1 is SGHTA and CDR2 is FQGNSA. This CDR3 is 15 amino acids long. The CDR3 bases are TGTTCCAGCAGTAGGGTCGGGACTAGCGGAGAGACCCAGTACTTC. Protein sequence: CSSSRVGTSGETQYF.

Only a few counts were recorded for this clonotype. The chain recombines TRBV9 with TRBJ2-3; no firm D call. Between the trimmed V and J ends, which lost 0 bases and 0 bases, there was a span of 8 bases. In germline, CDR1 is SGDLS, CDR2 YYNGEE. This CDR3 contains 15 residues. The chain's CDR3 is CASSVEPSSTDTQYF. The CDR3 DNA reads as TGTGCCAGCAGCGTAGAGCCTTCTAGCACAGATACGCAGTATTTT.

The V and J genes are TRBV12-3 or TRBV12-4 and TRBJ2-1; tentatively, D is TRBD1 (6 bases). V was cut by 5 bases and J by 8 bases, with 16 bases left in between. The CDR3 loop spans 14 amino acids. The CDR3 spells CASSVSQGPDEQFF. The CDR3 DNA sequence: TGTGCCAGCAGTGTCTCACAGGGTCCGGATGAGCAGTTCTTC.

There are a few counts of this clonotype. CDR3 bases: TGTGCCAGCAGGAAGATAGCGGGGGGACCCGGTGGGGAGCTGTTTTTT. Its protein is CASRKIAGGPGGELFF. The chain employs TRBV27 and TRBJ2-2; 10 bases line up with TRBD2. Trimming cost V 6 bases and J 8 bases; bases outside gene matches: 12. This CDR3 has 16 residues. The V gene's germline CDR1 is MNHEY and CDR2 SMNVEV (reference sequence).

This clonotype was recorded a few times. The V gene is TRBV29-1, the J gene TRBJ1-5; D is undetermined. Trimming stripped 5 bases from V and 6 bases from J, with 17 bases between. The germline V gene has CDR1 SQVTM and CDR2 ANQGSEA. The CDR3 covers 14 residues. CDR3 residues: CSVSGPDTGQPQHF. The CDR3 DNA reads as TGCAGCGTTTCGGGCCCGGATACGGGTCAGCCCCAGCATTTT.

This clonotype has more than one count but fewer than ten. The V gene is TRBV12-3 or TRBV12-4, the J gene TRBJ2-1, with TRBD2 matching over 12 bases. The J segment lost 8 bases and the V segment lost 5 bases, leaving 10 bases of the junction unmatched. This CDR3 region has 16 residues. The CDR3 region is CASSIGLAGLSDEQFF. The CDR3 region has the DNA TGTGCCAGCAGTATCGGACTAGCGGGGCTGTCGGATGAGCAGTTCTTC.